This passage covers 31 T cell receptor beta chains from one sample sequenced in a study of T cells in Graves' hyperthyroidism and ophthalmopathy. From RNA transcripts, TCR beta CDR3 regions were amplified. An initial round of RT-PCR targeting the TCR CDR3 relied on the HTBI primer set. Using its own MiXCR run on the multiplex PCR reads, TCRdb lists one record per CDR3 protein. This sample carries about 610,000 distinct CDR3 sequences, over 12% of them seen once, and the ten largest clones take around 4.5%. The specimen sequenced was blood. The receptors shown here come from a middle-aged woman with Graves' ophthalmopathy.

The chain combines TRBV6-1 with TRBJ1-3; D not certain. The CDR3 length is 14 residues. Germline CDR1 and CDR2: MNHNS and SASEGT. Trimming removed 4 bases at V and 4 bases at J, with 11 bases between. The CDR3 reads CASSAHLQGNTIYF. CDR3 bases: TGTGCCAGCAGTGCCCATTTACAGGGAAACACCATATATTTT.

This clonotype has only one observation. The chain uses TRBV25-1 and TRBJ2-4; 8 bases map to TRBD2. V dropped 1 base and J dropped 0; count of bases not matched to a gene: 17. CDR3 length: 21 amino acids. Germline lookup yields CDR1 MGHDK and CDR2 SYGVNS. The CDR3 sequence: CASSEFLPSGRGMVAKNIQYF. Written as DNA, the CDR3 is TGTGCCAGCAGTGAATTCCTACCCAGCGGGAGAGGAATGGTAGCCAAAAACATTCAGTACTTC.

This clonotype occurred many times. This sequence joins TRBV2 and TRBJ1-5; no clear D. V gave up 9 bases and J gave up 1 base, with 7 bases separating them. CDR3 size: 12 residues. The germline V gene encodes CDR1 SNHLY and CDR2 FYNNEI. The CDR3 bases are TGTGCCAGTCATGACAGCAATCAGCCCCAGCATTTT. Translation: CASHDSNQPQHF.

This clonotype was detected only a few times. The rearrangement links TRBV19 to TRBJ1-5; TRBD1 agrees at 8 bases. Trimming took 7 bases from V and 6 from J; bases not matched to a gene: 5. This CDR3 has 13 amino acids. Per the germline V gene, CDR1 is LNHDA and CDR2 is SQIVND (reference sequence). The CDR3 loop is CASTTGVGQPQHF. In nucleotides, the CDR3 is TGTGCCAGTACGACAGGGGTGGGTCAGCCCCAGCATTTT.

The chain recombines TRBV7-9 with TRBJ2-2; D might be TRBD1 (6 bases). The V end lost 6 bases, the J end lost 3 bases, and 14 bases lay between the germline ends. Germline V CDR1 and CDR2: SEHNR, FQNEAQ (reference sequence). This CDR3 has 15 amino acids. The CDR3 coding sequence is TGTGCCAGCAGTCCTGACAGGCTTGACACCGGGGAGCTGTTTTTT. Protein sequence: CASSPDRLDTGELFF.

The chain links TRBV11-1 to TRBJ1-2; a possible D gene is TRBD1 (5 bases). There are 17 residues in the CDR3. Trimming took off 4 bases at V and 1 base at J, with 19 bases between the two ends. Germline CDR1 SGHAT, CDR2 FQDESV (reference sequence). CDR3 in DNA: TGTGCCAGCAGCTCGACCGGGACCTCGAGGAATAACTATGGCTACACCTTC. This encodes CASSSTGTSRNNYGYTF.

In this sample, this clonotype turned up many times. J is TRBJ2-7 and V is TRBV6-5, with D possibly matching TRBD2 (7 bases). Trimming cost V 6 bases and J 7 bases, with 22 bases left between them. Looked up from germline, CDR1 is MNHEY and CDR2 is SVGAGI. CDR3 length equals 15 residues. CDR3 DNA: TGTGCCAGCAGCCCCCTGGGCCCAGAGGGGGGGGAGCAGTACTTC. Translating gives CASSPLGPEGGEQYF.

This clonotype was observed at least ten times. The chain carries TRBV27 and TRBJ2-7; D is unresolved. The germline V gene encodes CDR1 MNHEY and CDR2 SMNVEV (reference sequence). This CDR3 is built from 15 residues. Trimming removed 2 bases at V and 2 bases at J, with 13 bases between. The CDR3 nucleotides are TGTGCCAGCAGTTTAGGGGTTGCGTCCACCTACGAGCAGTACTTC. Protein product: CASSLGVASTYEQYF.

This clonotype was counted ten times or more. V is TRBV20-1 and J is TRBJ2-5; D is possibly TRBD2 (7 bases). This CDR3 spans 13 amino acids. Germline CDR1 DFQATT, CDR2 SNEGSKA (reference sequence). CDR3 sequence reads: CSLGGPRRETQYF. In DNA form, the CDR3 reads TGCAGCTTGGGGGGGCCACGACGGGAGACCCAGTACTTC.

This clonotype was seen ten or more times. J is TRBJ2-7 and V is TRBV6-2 or TRBV6-3; tentatively, D is TRBD2 (6 bases). Germline lookup yields CDR1 MNHEY and CDR2 SVGEGT. This CDR3 region has 14 residues. The germline V and J ends were trimmed by 3 bases and 3 bases, with 12 bases remaining between them. The CDR3 DNA reads as TGTGCCAGCAGTTATGAGGGACTGAGCTACGAGCAGTACTTC. Protein: CASSYEGLSYEQYF.

Ten or more counts support this clonotype. V and J are TRBV11-2 and TRBJ2-3; the D gene could be TRBD1 or TRBD2 (6 bases each). From germline, CDR1 is SGHAT and CDR2 FQNNGV. The CDR3 sequence is 15 residues long. V shed 3 bases and J shed 5 bases, with 15 bases lying between them. CDR3 residues: CASSFPAGGGDTQYF. CDR3 nucleotide sequence: TGTGCCAGCAGCTTCCCGGCAGGAGGGGGAGATACGCAGTATTTT.

The chain combines TRBV5-1 with TRBJ1-2; D gene unclear. This CDR3 is 15 amino acids long. Trimming removed 0 bases from V and 6 bases from J, with 15 bases in between. Germline V gives CDR1 SGHRS, CDR2 YFSETQ. CDR3: CASSLGTRTTNGYTF. For the CDR3, the DNA is TGCGCCAGCAGCTTGGGCACCAGGACGACCAATGGCTACACCTTC.

This clonotype was picked up a small number of times. The CDR3 here is CSAPETDTQYF. DNA for the CDR3: TGCAGTGCCCCCGAAACAGATACGCAGTATTTT. The chain combines TRBV20-1 with TRBJ2-3; no firm D call. Germline lookup yields CDR1 DFQATT and CDR2 SNEGSKA (reference sequence). Trimming shortened V by 6 bases and J by 3 bases, and 7 bases separated the two germline ends. The CDR3 contains 11 residues.

The chain recombines TRBV6-1 with TRBJ1-3; D perhaps matches TRBD1 (6 bases). Deletions cut 6 bases from V and 0 bases from J, with 12 bases between. CDR3 length: 15 residues. Germline lookup yields CDR1 MNHNS and CDR2 SASEGT. Written as DNA, the CDR3 is TGTGCCAGCAGGTCCGGGACACGCTCTGGAAACACCATATATTTT. Its protein product is CASRSGTRSGNTIYF.

Many counts were recorded for this clonotype. The chain carries TRBV12-3 or TRBV12-4 and TRBJ2-7, with 7 bases that match TRBD1. V dropped 5 bases and J dropped 6; count of bases not matched to a gene: 4. This CDR3 is built from 12 residues. CDR3 DNA sequence: TGTGCCAGCAGTGGGACAGTAACCGAGCAGTACTTC. The encoded protein is CASSGTVTEQYF.

This clonotype was recorded at least ten times. The CDR3 DNA reads TGTGCCAGCAGTATGACCCTCTCATTTTTCCAGCATTTT. As protein: CASSMTLSFFQHF. This chain connects TRBV6-1 to TRBJ1-5, with unresolved D. Germline V gene sequence: CDR1 MNHNS, CDR2 SASEGT. The CDR3 consists of 13 residues. Trimming left V 5 bases short and J 12 bases short, with 17 bases between.

This clonotype came up many times. The V and J genes are TRBV6-2 or TRBV6-3 and TRBJ2-2; D unclear. Trimming cost V 0 bases and J 4 bases, with 6 bases left between them. This CDR3 is 14 amino acids long. Per germline, CDR1 MNHEY and CDR2 SVGEGT. CDR3 sequence: CASSYSRATGELFF. CDR3 DNA: TGTGCCAGCAGTTACTCACGGGCCACCGGGGAGCTGTTTTTT.

This clonotype has ten or more counts. The chain couples TRBV27 to TRBJ1-2, with a weak D call TRBD1 (5 bases). The germline CDR1 and CDR2 sequences are MNHEY and SMNVEV (reference sequence). The CDR3 is 13 residues long. V was shortened by 6 bases and J by 8 bases, with 16 bases between the two germline ends. The CDR3 bases are TGTGCCAGCAGCGGACACCCGCTCAGGGGCTACACCTTC. Amino acid sequence: CASSGHPLRGYTF.

This clonotype showed up many times. DNA of the CDR3: TGTGCCAGCAGCTTAACGGCGCGAGACGAGACCCAGTACTTC. This translates into CASSLTARDETQYF. The gene calls are TRBV11-2 and TRBJ2-5; D is uncertain. With 2 bases removed from V and 5 bases from J, the gap between germline ends came to 12 bases. Germline V gene data show CDR1 as SGHAT and CDR2 as FQNNGV. The CDR3 totals 14 residues.

This clonotype appeared many times. J is TRBJ1-1 and V is TRBV9, with a weak D call TRBD1 (6 bases). Germline-derived CDR1 and CDR2 are SGDLS and YYNGEE. This CDR3 is 16 amino acids long. Trimming cost V 3 bases and J 5 bases, with 20 bases left between them. The CDR3 loop reads CASSGTPAGALTEAFF. DNA for the CDR3: TGTGCCAGCAGCGGAACGCCCGCGGGGGCGTTGACTGAAGCTTTCTTT.

This clonotype was seen more than once but under ten times. The chain combines TRBV29-1 with TRBJ2-7; no firm D call. The germline gives CDR1 SQVTM, CDR2 ANQGSEA. The CDR3 has 11 amino acids. V lost 4 bases to trimming and J lost 3 bases, with 7 bases between them. CDR3 loop: CSVGINYEQYF. The DNA of the CDR3 is TGCAGCGTTGGAATCAACTACGAGCAGTACTTC.

In its sample, this clonotype was seen many times. The chain has TRBV2 and TRBJ2-7; perhaps TRBD2 as D (5 bases). This CDR3 region has 12 residues. CDR1 is SNHLY, CDR2 FYNNEI, per germline. Trimming shortened V by 3 bases and J by 6 bases, and 9 bases separated the two germline ends. The CDR3 here is CASSESEGEQYF. CDR3 DNA: TGTGCCAGCAGTGAGAGTGAGGGCGAGCAGTACTTC.

This clonotype was observed at least ten times. A much bigger clone sits one base away, suggesting this may be a read error. This chain uses TRBV6-4 with TRBJ2-7; 12 nucleotides line up with TRBD2. The CDR3 length is 14 residues. J lost 4 bases, V lost 11 bases, and 9 bases had no gene match. Germline V gene lookup returns CDR1 MRHNA and CDR2 SNTAGT. CDR3 sequence (DNA): TGTGCCGGCACTGGACTAGCGGGATCGTACGAGCAGTACTTC. It yields the protein CAGTGLAGSYEQYF.

Ten or more counts support this clonotype. The chain carries TRBV11-2 and TRBJ2-7; 7 positions agree with TRBD1. Germline V gives CDR1 SGHAT, CDR2 FQNNGV. V was pared by 7 bases and J by 7 bases, with 10 bases of the junction left unmatched. The CDR3 is 13 amino acids. As DNA, the CDR3 is TGTGCCAGCATCGATATGACAGGGCGGGAGCAGTACTTC. It specifies CASIDMTGREQYF.

The sample holds many counts of this clonotype. V is TRBV13 and J is TRBJ2-7; tentative D call: TRBD1 (6 bases). Per the germline V gene, CDR1 is PRHDT and CDR2 is FYEKMQ (reference sequence). V was shortened by 3 bases and J by 1 base, with 13 bases between the two germline ends. The CDR3 contains 15 residues. DNA for the CDR3: TGTGCCAGCAGCTTGCAGGGGTGGGGTTCCTACGAGCAGTACTTC. Translated, it gives CASSLQGWGSYEQYF.

This clonotype was seen at least ten times. The chain combines TRBV28 with TRBJ2-7; D might be TRBD1 or TRBD2, each matching 5 bases. Germline CDR1 MDHEN, CDR2 SYDVKM. The CDR3 spans 12 residues. Trimming took off 7 bases at V and 2 bases at J, with 9 bases between the two ends. CDR3 loop: CASTGAAYEQYF. The CDR3 bases are TGTGCCAGCACCGGGGCCGCCTACGAGCAGTACTTC.

In this sample, this clonotype turned up many times. The CDR3 region has the DNA TGTGCCAGCAGTTTATCATTCGGGGGATCCTACGAGCAGTACTTC. Encoded protein: CASSLSFGGSYEQYF. The chain couples TRBV28 to TRBJ2-7, with a weak D call TRBD2 (6 bases). Per germline, CDR1 MDHEN and CDR2 SYDVKM. This CDR3 comprises 15 residues. Trimming pared 1 base from V and 1 base from J, leaving 11 bases between.

This clonotype was seen repeatedly, ten times or more. The chain recombines TRBV7-2 with TRBJ2-7; a possible D gene is TRBD2 (6 bases). The CDR3 contains 14 residues. Per the germline V gene, CDR1 is SGHTA and CDR2 is FQGNSA. Trimming pared 4 bases from V and 7 bases from J, leaving 17 bases between. The CDR3 loop is CASSSLALLGEQYF. Here the CDR3 DNA reads TGTGCCAGCAGCTCACTAGCTCTCCTGGGGGAGCAGTACTTC.

There are many counts of this clonotype. V and J are TRBV12-3 or TRBV12-4 and TRBJ1-1; perhaps TRBD1 as D (6 bases). V lost 5 bases and J 8 bases, leaving 9 bases between the germline ends. The CDR3 is made up of 11 amino acids. DNA for the CDR3: TGTGCCAGCAGTGCCAGGGGAGAAGCTTTCTTT. Protein sequence: CASSARGEAFF.

This clonotype occurred many times. V and J are TRBV7-6 and TRBJ2-5; 7 bases align to TRBD1. The V and J ends lost 0 bases and 5 bases, in that order; junction bases with no gene match: 6. Looked up from germline, CDR1 is SGHVS and CDR2 is FNYEAQ. This CDR3 is built from 15 residues. The CDR3, as DNA: TGTGCCAGCAGCTTAGCGGGACAGAGTAGGGAGACCCAGTACTTC. Amino acids: CASSLAGQSRETQYF.

The rearrangement joins TRBV7-3 to TRBJ1-1; possibly TRBD1 for D (5 bases). With 0 bases removed from V and 3 bases from J, the gap between germline ends came to 8 bases. Germline loops: CDR1 SGHTA, CDR2 FQGTGA. This CDR3 has 14 amino acids. This CDR3 reads CASSLTRDDTEAFF. The CDR3 DNA follows: TGTGCCAGCAGCTTAACGCGGGACGACACTGAAGCTTTCTTT. The full variable domain, with the rest looked up from reference TRBV7-3 and TRBJ1-1, is GAGVSQTPSNKVTEKGKYVELRCDPISGHTALYWYRQSLGQGPEFLIYFQGTGAADDSGLPNDRFFAVRPEGSVSTLKIQRTERGDSAVYLCASSLTRDDTEAFFGQGTRLTVV.